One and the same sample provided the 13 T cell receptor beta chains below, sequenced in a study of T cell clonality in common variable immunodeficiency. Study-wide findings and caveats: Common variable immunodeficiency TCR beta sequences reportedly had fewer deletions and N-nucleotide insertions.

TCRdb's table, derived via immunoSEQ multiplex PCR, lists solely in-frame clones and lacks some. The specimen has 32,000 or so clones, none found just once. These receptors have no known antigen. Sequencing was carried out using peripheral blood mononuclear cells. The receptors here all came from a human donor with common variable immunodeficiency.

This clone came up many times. The CDR3 loop reads CSAIQGTNTGELFF. The CDR3 bases that were read are TGCAGTGCTATACAGGGCACGAACACCGGGGAG. The rearrangement uses TRBV20-1 and TRBJ2-2; D may be TRBD1 (6 bases). The read ends 3 residues before the CDR3 terminus; that terminus is restored from the germline J gene. CDR1 and CDR2 from the germline V gene are DFQATT and SNEGSKA (reference sequence). This CDR3 spans 14 amino acids. The V gene lost 4 bases and the J gene lost 0 bases, with 9 bases spanning the gap.

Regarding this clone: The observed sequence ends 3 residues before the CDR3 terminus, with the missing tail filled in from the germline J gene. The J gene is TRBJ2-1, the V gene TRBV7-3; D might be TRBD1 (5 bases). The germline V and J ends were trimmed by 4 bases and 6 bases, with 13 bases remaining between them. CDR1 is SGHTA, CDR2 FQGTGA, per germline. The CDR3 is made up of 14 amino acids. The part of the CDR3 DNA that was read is TGTGCCAGCAGCTCGACAGATGCGGTCAATGAG. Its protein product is CASSSTDAVNE. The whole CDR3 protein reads CASSSTDAVNEQFF.

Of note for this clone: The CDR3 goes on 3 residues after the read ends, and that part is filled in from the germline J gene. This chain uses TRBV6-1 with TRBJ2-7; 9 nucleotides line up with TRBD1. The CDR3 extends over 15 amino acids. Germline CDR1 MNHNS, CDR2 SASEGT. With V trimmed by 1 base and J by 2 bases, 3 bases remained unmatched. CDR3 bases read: TGTGCCAGCAGTGAAGACGGGACAGGGCCCTACGAG. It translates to CASSEDGTGPYE. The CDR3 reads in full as CASSEDGTGPYEQYF.

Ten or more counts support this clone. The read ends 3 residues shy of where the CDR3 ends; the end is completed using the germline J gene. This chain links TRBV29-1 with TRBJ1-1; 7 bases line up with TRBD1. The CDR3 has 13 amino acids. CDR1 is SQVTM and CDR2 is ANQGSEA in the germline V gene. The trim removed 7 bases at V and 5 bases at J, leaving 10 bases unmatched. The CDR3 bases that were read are TGCAGCGCCCATACAGGGGATAGAACTGAA. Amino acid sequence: CSAHTGDRTE. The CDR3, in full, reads CSAHTGDRTEAFF. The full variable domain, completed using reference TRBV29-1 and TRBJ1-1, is SAVISQKPSRDICQRGTSLTIQCQVDSQVTMMFWYRQQPGQSLTLIATANQGSEATYESGFVIDKFPISRPNLTFSTLTVSNMSPEDSSIYLCSAHTGDRTEAFFGQGTRLTVV.

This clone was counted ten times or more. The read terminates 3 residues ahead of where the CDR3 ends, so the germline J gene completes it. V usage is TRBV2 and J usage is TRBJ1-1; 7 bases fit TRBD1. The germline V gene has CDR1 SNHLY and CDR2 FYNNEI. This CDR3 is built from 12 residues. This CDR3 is CASSGDSAQAFF. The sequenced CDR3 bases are TGTGCCAGCAGTGGGGACAGTGCCCAA.

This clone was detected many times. CDR3 region: CASSQQVAGDTDTQYF. The sequenced part of the CDR3 DNA is TGCGCCAGCAGCCAACAGGTAGCGGGGGACACAGATACG. This chain joins TRBV4-1 and TRBJ2-3, with 9 bases lining up with TRBD2. The CDR3 end lies 3 residues beyond the end of the read and is filled in from the germline J gene. The CDR3 covers 16 residues. With V trimmed by 2 bases and J by 2 bases, 5 bases remained unmatched. Germline loops: CDR1 MGHRA, CDR2 YSYEKL.

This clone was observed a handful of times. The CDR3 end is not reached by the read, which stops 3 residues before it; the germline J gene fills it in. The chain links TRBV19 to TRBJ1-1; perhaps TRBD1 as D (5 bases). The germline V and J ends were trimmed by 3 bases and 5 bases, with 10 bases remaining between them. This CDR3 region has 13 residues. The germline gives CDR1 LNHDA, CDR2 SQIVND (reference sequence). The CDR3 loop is CASSITGPTEAFF. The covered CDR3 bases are TGTGCCAGTAGTATTACAGGTCCAACTGAA.

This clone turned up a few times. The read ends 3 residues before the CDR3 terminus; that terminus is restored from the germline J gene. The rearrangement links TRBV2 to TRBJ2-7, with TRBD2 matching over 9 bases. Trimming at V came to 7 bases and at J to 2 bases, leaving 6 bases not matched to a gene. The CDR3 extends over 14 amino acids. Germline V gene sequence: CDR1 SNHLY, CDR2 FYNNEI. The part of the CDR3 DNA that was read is TGTGCCAGCAATGAGGCGGGGGGGCCCTACGAG. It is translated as CASNEAGGPYE. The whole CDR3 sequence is CASNEAGGPYEQYF.

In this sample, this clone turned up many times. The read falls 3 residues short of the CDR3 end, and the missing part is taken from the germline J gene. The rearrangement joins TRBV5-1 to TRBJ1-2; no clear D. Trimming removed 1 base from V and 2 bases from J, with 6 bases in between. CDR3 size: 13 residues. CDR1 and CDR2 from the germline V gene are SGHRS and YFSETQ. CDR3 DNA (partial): TGCGCCAGCAGCTTGTCGGGGAACTATGGC. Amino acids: CASSLSGNYG. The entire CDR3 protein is CASSLSGNYGYTF.

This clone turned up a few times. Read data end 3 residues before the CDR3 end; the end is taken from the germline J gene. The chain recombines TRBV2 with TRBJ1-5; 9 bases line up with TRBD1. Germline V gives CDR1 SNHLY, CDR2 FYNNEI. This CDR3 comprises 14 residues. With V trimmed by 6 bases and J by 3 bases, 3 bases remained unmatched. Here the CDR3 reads CASRRTGANQPQHF. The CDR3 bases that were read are TGTGCCAGCAGGCGGACAGGGGCCAATCAGCCC.

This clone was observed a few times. This chain's CDR3 is CALGGSLGQTDTQYF. The CDR3 bases that were read are TGTGCCCTCGGGGGGTCCCTCGGGCAAACAGATACG. The V gene is TRBV7-9, the J gene TRBJ2-3, with 7 bases that match TRBD2. The read terminates 3 residues ahead of where the CDR3 ends, so the germline J gene completes it. The CDR3 spans 15 residues. The V segment lost 11 bases and the J segment 3 bases; nucleotides outside the gene matches: 14. Germline V CDR1 and CDR2: SEHNR, FQNEAQ (reference sequence).

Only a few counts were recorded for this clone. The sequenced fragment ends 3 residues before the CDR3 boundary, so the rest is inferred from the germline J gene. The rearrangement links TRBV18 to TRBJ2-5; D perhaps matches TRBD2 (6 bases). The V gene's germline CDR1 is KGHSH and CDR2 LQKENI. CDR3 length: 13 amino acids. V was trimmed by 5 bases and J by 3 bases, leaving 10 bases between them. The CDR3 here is CASSGTGKETQYF. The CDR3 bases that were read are TGTGCCAGCTCAGGGACTGGGAAAGAGACC.

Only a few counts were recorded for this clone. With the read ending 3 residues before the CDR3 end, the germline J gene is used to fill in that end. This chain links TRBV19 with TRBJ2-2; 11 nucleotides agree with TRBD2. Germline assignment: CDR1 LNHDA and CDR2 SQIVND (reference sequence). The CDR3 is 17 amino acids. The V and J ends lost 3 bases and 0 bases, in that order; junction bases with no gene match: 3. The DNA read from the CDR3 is TGTGCCAGTAGTATCGGTAGCGGGGGGGCGAACACCGGGGAG. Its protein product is CASSIGSGGANTGE. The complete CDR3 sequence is CASSIGSGGANTGELFF. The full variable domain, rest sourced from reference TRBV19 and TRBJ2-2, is DGGITQSPKYLFRKEGQNVTLSCEQNLNHDAMYWYRQDPGQGLRLIYYSQIVNDFQKGDIAEGYSVSREKKESFPLTVTSAQKNPTAFYLCASSIGSGGANTGELFFGEGSRLTVL.